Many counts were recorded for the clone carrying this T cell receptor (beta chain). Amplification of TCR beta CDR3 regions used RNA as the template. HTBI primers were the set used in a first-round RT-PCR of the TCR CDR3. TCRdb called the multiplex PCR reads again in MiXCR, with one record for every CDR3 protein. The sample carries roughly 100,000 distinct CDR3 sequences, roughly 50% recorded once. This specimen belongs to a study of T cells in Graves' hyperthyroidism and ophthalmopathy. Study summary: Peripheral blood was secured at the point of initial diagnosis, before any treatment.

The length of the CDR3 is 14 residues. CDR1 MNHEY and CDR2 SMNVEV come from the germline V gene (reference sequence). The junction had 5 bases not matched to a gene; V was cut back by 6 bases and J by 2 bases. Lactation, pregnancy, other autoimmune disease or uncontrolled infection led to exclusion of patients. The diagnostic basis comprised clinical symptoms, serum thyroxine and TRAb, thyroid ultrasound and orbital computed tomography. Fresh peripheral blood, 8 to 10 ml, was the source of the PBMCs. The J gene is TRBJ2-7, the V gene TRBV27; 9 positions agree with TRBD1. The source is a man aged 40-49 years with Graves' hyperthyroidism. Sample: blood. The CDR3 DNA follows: TGTGCCAGCAGAAGGACAGGGGCCGCCTACGAGCAGTACTTC. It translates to CASRRTGAAYEQYF.